The present T cell receptor beta chain was sequenced within a study of T cell responses to AZD1222 COVID-19 vaccine (dated by TCRdb to the early 2020s). Concerning the study at large: TCR sequencing covered 230 or so trial participants: 200 to 210 given two doses of AZD1222 and approximately 25 given two doses of MenACWY control vaccine. Trial participants were enrolled by age into 18-55, 56-69 and 70-plus year subgroups, with roughly 160, 29 and 62 TCR-sequenced participants respectively. The research as a whole found: After two AZD1222 doses, both the breadth and the depth of spike-specific TCRs were significantly higher than at day 0 and than in MenACWY recipients. Conclusions about previously exposed vaccinees were limited because only a handful of AZD1222 recipients were SARS-CoV-2 seropositive at baseline. Epitopes outside the regions mutated in the B.1.351 and B.1.1.7 variants were reportedly recognized by nearly half of the unique spike-specific TCRs. The vaccine-associated CD4 TCRs covered the entire spike protein, and the dominant responses fell in regions 160-218 and 743-854. No day 14 peak-response samples were available, so repertoires were characterized only after the peak T cell response. Most participants were white British and females outnumbered males, and the authors suggested that clonal diversity may have been underestimated. In the small 56-69-year group, the increase in depth fell short of significance, most likely because of low power.

This specimen's time point label, interpreted: about 28 days (+/-7) after the second vaccine dose. Because spike-specific TCR depth and breadth did not differ between the two schedules, AZD1222 recipients who got a second dose at roughly 4 weeks were pooled with those who got a second dose at roughly 12 weeks. The vaccinee samples were drawn from two UK trials, COV001 and COV002, one of which was a single-blind randomized controlled phase 2/3 trial testing AZD1222 (ChAdOx1 nCoV-19) in healthy adults. For TCRbeta chain sequencing, PBMC samples were collected from trial participants at day 0 and at day 28 after the second dose. The CDR3 regions of human TCRbeta chains were analyzed by immunosequencing. Concerning the study's data processing: Repertoire TCRs were checked for matches against a reference library of SARS-CoV-2-specific TCRs that had been generated using the MIRA antigen-specificity platform. Breadth was defined as the fraction of unique TCRs that were SARS-CoV-2-associated. Depth was defined as the fraction of total T cells that were SARS-CoV-2-associated. Using the MIRA data, every spike-specific TCR was mapped to the spike region that the TCR reacted to and assigned to either a CD4 or a CD8 class. Log10-transformed breadth and depth values were compared by one-way ANOVA with Sidak's multiple comparisons tests. TCRdb re-hosts the immuneACCESS table, in-frame sequences only. Its copies lack some clones; in the studies checked, an unresolved V gene accounts for under half of them, and the cause for the rest is not known. V, J and clone size are taken as reported in that table, and D and trimming were inferred from the DNA itself. In this sample the table shows more than 80,000 clones, about 90% of which occur a single time. The ten most abundant clones make up less than 9.5% of the sample.

Concerning this clone: Its target antigen remains unknown. The junction departs from the called germline gene at one end, perhaps through a read error.

There are 15 amino acids in the CDR3, from cysteine to phenylalanine inclusive. Only the CDR3 portion is preserved as DNA: 45 bases, with reading frame beginning at the first base. The germline V gene (reference sequence) specifies SSHAT as CDR1 and FNYEAQ as CDR2. In this chain, TRBV7-7 is recombined with TRBJ2-2; too little of a D gene remains to name it. The source material was peripheral blood, sampled 28 days after the second AZD1222 dose. This TCR came from an adult who received the AZD1222 COVID-19 vaccine. DNA sequence: TGTGCTAGCAGCCGAAACGGGCCGAACACCGGGGAGCTGTTTTTT. This encodes CASSRNGPNTGELFF.